This T cell receptor beta chain was retrieved from a study of spatial heterogeneity in lung cancer (dated by TCRdb to between 2018 and 2021). For the study in its entirety: Beta-chain transcripts were consistently detected in greater numbers than alpha-chain transcripts, which likely reflected higher beta-chain transcript abundance. In the raw uncorrected reads, each unique combination of TCR and UMI appeared more than ten times on average. In non-small cell lung cancer, the study quantitatively compared TCR alpha and beta repertoires across several tumor regions, matched nontumor lung, and blood. TCR repertoire features were related to nonsynonymous mutation counts determined by whole-exome sequencing of tumor tissue. At surgery, both alpha and beta chains were TCR-sequenced in under 250 tumor regions, roughly 64 matched nontumor lung samples and a few dozen PBMC samples. General study outcomes and caveats: Ubiquitous expanded tumor TCRs showed up in blood more often at tumor resection than at routine follow-up. Confirming at a functional level the hypothesis that regional TCRs recognize regional mutations was considered to require additional single-cell paired TCR alpha and beta sequencing.

This sample's time point label indicates: sample taken at primary tumor resection. For TCR sequencing, whole RNA was extracted from tumor and nontumor lung tissue, or from cryopreserved PBMC samples, and no cell sorting was done. The donors were more than 60 patients from the lung TRACERx cohort who had early-stage, untreated non-small cell lung cancer. A patient was chosen for TCR sequencing only when enough RNA was available from at least two tumor regions. The library was made by 5' RACE. TCRdb shows the sequencer as NextSeq 500. The TCR library protocol attached a unique molecular identifier to each TCR cDNA molecule to allow correction of PCR and sequencing errors. Turning to the authors' computational methods: TCR identification, UMI-based error correction and CDR3 extraction were all carried out with Decombinator tools. TCRs above a frequency of 2 per 1,000, corresponding to the top 1% of the tumor frequency distribution, were defined as expanded. Rényi diversity was computed with the R vegan package after subsampling each repertoire 100 times to 5,000 TCRs. To build CDR3 similarity networks, amino acid triplet string-kernel similarity was used, and CDR3s were connected when their pairwise similarity was above 0.82. TCRdb handled the public reads itself, with Q25 trimming in fastp and clone calling in MiXCR, and kept productive beta chains. Every distinct CDR3 protein forms one entry, paired with its most common genes and DNA. TCRdb, rather than the study authors, made the V and J calls. For this sample the table gives 15,000 to 20,000 distinct CDR3 sequences, of which about a fifth were detected only once. Roughly a fifth of the sample is held by the ten biggest clonotypes.

This clonotype was seen many times. The antigen it binds to is not known. The input lacks base qualities; no much larger clone sits a single base away. From a lookup of the germline V gene, CDR1 and CDR2 are MNHEY and SVGAGI. Deletion took 3 bases off V and 0 bases off J, with a span of 5 bases between the germline ends. Measured from the cysteine to the phenylalanine, the CDR3 is 13 residues long. CDR3 DNA is the only sequence kept; it has 39 bases, read in frame from the first base. This material consisted of PBMCs, taken at surgery. Recombination joined TRBV6-5 with TRBJ2-5, with the D gene not confidently named. This sequence originates from a female donor with early-stage non-small cell lung cancer. CDR3 loop: CASSYGHQETQYF. In nucleotide form, the sequence is TGTGCCAGCAGTTATGGGCACCAAGAGACCCAGTACTTC.